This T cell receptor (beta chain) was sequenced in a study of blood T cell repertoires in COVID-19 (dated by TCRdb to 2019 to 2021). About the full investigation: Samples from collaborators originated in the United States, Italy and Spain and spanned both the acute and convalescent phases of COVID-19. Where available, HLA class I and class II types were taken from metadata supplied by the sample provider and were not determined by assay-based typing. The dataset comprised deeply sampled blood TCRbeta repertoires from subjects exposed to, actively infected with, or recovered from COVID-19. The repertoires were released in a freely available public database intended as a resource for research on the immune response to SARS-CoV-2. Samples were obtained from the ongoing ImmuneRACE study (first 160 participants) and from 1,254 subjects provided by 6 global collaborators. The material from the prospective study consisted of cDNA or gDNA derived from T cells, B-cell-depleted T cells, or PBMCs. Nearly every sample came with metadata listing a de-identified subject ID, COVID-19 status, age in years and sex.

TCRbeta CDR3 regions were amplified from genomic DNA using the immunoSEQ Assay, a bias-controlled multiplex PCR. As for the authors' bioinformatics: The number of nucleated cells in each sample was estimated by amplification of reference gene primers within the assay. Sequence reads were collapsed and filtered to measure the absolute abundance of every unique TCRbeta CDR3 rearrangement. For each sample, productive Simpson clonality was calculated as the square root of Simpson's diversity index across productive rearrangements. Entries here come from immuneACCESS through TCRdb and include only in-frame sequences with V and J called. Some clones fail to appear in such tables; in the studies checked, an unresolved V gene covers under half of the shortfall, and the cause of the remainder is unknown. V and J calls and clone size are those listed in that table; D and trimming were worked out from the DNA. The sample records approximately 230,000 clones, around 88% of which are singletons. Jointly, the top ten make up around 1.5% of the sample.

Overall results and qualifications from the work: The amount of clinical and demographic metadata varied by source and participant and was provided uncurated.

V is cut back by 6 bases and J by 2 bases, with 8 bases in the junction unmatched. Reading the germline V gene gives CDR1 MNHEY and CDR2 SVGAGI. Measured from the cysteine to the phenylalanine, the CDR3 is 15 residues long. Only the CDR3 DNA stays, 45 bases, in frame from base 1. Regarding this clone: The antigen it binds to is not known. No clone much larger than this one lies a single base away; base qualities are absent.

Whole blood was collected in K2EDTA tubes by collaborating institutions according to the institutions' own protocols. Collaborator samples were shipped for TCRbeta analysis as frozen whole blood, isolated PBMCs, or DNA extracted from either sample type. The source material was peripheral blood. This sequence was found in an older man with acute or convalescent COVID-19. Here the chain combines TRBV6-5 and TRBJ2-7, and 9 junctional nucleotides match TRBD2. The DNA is TGTGCCAGCAGCTCCCCGGGACTAGCCACCTACGAGCAGTACTTC. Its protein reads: CASSSPGLATYEQYF.